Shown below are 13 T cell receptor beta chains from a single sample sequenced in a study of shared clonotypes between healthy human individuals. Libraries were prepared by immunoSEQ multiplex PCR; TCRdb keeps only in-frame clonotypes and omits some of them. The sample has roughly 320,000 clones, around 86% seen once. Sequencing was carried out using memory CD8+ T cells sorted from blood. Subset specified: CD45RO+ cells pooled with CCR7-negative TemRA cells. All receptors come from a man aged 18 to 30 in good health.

DNA of the CDR3: TGCGCCAGCAGCTTAGGGGAAATTCAGTACTTC. It specifies CASSLGEIQYF. This rearrangement joins TRBV5-1 to TRBJ2-4; possibly TRBD1 for D (5 bases). This CDR3 region has 11 residues. V was clipped by 2 bases and J by 10 bases, with 7 bases between them. Germline V gives CDR1 SGHRS, CDR2 YFSETQ.

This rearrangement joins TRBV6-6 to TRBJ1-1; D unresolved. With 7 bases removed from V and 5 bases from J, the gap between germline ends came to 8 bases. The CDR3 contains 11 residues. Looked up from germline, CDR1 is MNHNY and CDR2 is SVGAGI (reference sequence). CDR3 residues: CASIEGTEAFF. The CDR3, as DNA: TGTGCCAGCATTGAGGGAACTGAAGCTTTCTTT.

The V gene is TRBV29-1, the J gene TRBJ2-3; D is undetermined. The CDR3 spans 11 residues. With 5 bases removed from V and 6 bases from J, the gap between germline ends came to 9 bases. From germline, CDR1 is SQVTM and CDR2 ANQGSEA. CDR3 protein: CSVSVTDTQYF. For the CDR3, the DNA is TGCAGCGTTTCAGTCACGGATACGCAGTATTTT.

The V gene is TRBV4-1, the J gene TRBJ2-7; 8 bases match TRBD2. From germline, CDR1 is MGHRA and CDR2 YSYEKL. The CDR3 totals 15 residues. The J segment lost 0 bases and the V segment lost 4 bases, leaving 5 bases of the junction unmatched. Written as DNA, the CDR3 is TGCGCCAGCAGCCTCACTAGCGGCAGCTCCTACGAGCAGTACTTC. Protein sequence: CASSLTSGSSYEQYF.

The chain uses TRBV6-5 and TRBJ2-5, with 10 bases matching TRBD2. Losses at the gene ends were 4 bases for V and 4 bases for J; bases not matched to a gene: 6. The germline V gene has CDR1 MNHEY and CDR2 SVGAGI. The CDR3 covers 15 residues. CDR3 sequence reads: CASSSSGGARETQYF. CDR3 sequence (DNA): TGTGCCAGCAGTTCGAGCGGGGGGGCCCGAGAGACCCAGTACTTC.

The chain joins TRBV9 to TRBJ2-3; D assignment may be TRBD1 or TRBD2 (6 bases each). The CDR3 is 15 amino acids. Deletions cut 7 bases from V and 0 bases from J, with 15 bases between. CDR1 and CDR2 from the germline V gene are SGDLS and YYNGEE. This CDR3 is CASDPTGASTDTQYF. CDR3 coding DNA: TGTGCCAGCGACCCGACGGGGGCTAGCACAGATACGCAGTATTTT. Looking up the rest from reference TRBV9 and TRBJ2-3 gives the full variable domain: DSGVTQTPKHLITATGQRVTLRCSPRSGDLSVYWYQQSLDQGLQFLIQYYNGEERAKGNILERFSAQQFPDLHSELNLSSLELGDSALYFCASDPTGASTDTQYFGPGTRLTVL.

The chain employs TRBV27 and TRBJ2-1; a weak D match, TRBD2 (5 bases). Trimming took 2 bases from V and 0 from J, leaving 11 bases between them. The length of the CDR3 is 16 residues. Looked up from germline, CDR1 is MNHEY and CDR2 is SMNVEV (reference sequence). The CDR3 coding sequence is TGTGCCAGCAGTTTAGACCGGAGGAGCTCCTACAATGAGCAGTTCTTC. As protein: CASSLDRRSSYNEQFF.

DNA of the CDR3: TGTGCCTGGAGTGCCCGGGGAGGGAATCAGCCCCAGCATTTT. This translates into CAWSARGGNQPQHF. J is TRBJ1-5 and V is TRBV30; D gene unclear. The CDR3 has 14 amino acids. V was clipped by 1 base and J by 4 bases, with 11 bases between them. The germline CDR1 and CDR2 sequences are GTSNPN and SVGIG (reference sequence).

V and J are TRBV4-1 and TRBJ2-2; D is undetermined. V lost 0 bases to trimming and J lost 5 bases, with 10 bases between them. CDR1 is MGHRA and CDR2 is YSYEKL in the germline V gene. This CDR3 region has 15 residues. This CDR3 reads CASSQDMWATGELFF. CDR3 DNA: TGCGCCAGCAGCCAAGATATGTGGGCGACCGGGGAGCTGTTTTTT.

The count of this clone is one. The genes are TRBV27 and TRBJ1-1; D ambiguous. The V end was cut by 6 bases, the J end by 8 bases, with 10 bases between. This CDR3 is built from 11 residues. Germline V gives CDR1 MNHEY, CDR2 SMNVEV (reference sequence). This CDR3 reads CASRSTEEAFF. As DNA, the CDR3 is TGTGCCAGCAGATCCACAGAGGAAGCTTTCTTT.

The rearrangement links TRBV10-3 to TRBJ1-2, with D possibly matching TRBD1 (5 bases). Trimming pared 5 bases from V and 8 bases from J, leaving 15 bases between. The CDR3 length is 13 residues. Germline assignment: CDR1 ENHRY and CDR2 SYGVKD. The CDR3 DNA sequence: TGTGCCATCAGTACTCCCTCGAGGGACGGCTACACCTTC. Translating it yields CAISTPSRDGYTF.

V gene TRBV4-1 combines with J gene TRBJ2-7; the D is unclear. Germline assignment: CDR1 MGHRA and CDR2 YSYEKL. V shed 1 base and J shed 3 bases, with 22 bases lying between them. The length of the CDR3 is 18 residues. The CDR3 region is CASSQAPQAGVGLYEQYF. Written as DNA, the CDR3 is TGCGCCAGCAGCCAAGCTCCTCAAGCTGGGGTGGGTCTCTACGAGCAGTACTTC.

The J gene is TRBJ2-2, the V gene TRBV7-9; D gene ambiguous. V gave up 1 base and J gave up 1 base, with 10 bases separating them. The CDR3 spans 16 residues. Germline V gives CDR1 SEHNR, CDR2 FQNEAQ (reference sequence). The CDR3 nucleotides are TGTGCCAGCAGCTTAGAAGGATCGGGGAACACCGGGGAGCTGTTTTTT. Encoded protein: CASSLEGSGNTGELFF.